These 29 T cell receptor beta chains share one sample of origin, sequenced in a study of blood T cell repertoires in COVID-19. This table comes from immunoSEQ multiplex PCR, and its TCRdb copy is limited to in-frame clones, with some not included. This sample carries about 190,000 clones, 84% of them seen once, and the ten largest clones take about 3.3%. The sequenced sample was PBMCs or T cells enriched from blood (not recorded which). The origin of the receptors is a woman under 40 who had been exposed to COVID-19.

This clone was found a few times. This chain connects TRBV2 to TRBJ2-7; a possible D gene is TRBD1 (6 bases). V lost 5 bases to trimming and J lost 0 bases, with 11 bases between them. The CDR3 spans 14 residues. The germline V gene has CDR1 SNHLY and CDR2 FYNNEI. The CDR3 region has the DNA TGTGCCAGCAGTTATGACAGGAGCTCCTACGAGCAGTACTTC. It yields the protein CASSYDRSSYEQYF.

The chain combines TRBV5-6 with TRBJ2-1; D is possibly TRBD2 (7 bases). V was shortened by 4 bases and J by 5 bases, with 22 bases between the two germline ends. CDR3 size: 17 residues. CDR1 and CDR2 from the germline V gene are SGHDT and YYEEEE. The CDR3: CASSPPFSGGSDNEQFF. CDR3 nucleotide sequence: TGTGCCAGCAGCCCACCCTTTTCGGGGGGCTCGGACAATGAGCAGTTCTTC.

The V call is TRBV21-1, the J call TRBJ1-2. TRBV21-1 is a pseudogene segment. The CDR3 length is 15 residues. CDR3 in DNA: TGTGCCAGCAGCAAAGATCGAGTGCGAAGCTATGGCTACACCTTC. This encodes CASSKDRVRSYGYTF.

A few counts support this clone. V is TRBV3-1 (or the pseudogene TRBV3-2) and J is TRBJ1-2; 12 bases map to TRBD1. V was clipped by 6 bases and J by 4 bases; unmatched bases: 12. CDR1 and CDR2 (germline): LGHDT, YNNKEL (reference sequence). CDR3 size: 17 residues. CDR3 residues: CASSAFRDRGPPYGYTF. CDR3 DNA: TGTGCCAGCAGTGCTTTCCGGGACAGGGGGCCCCCCTATGGCTACACCTTC.

CDR3 DNA: TGTGCCAGCAGCTTAGCGGGACAGGTCTGGGATGGCTACACCTTC. Translating gives CASSLAGQVWDGYTF. V and J are TRBV11-2 and TRBJ1-2; TRBD1 matches 8 bases. Per the germline V gene, CDR1 is SGHAT and CDR2 is FQNNGV. The CDR3 is 15 residues long. Trimming removed 1 base from V and 6 bases from J; junction bases left unmatched: 7.

V is TRBV7-8 and J is TRBJ2-1, with 7 bases matching TRBD2. The CDR3 runs to 15 residues. Germline V gene lookup returns CDR1 SGHVS and CDR2 FQNEAQ. The V and J ends lost 5 bases and 9 bases, in that order; junction bases with no gene match: 13. The CDR3 coding sequence is TGTGCCAGCAGCCGGGTCCGGGGGGATTACGCTGAGCAGTTCTTC. Amino acids: CASSRVRGDYAEQFF.

This chain joins TRBV4-3 and TRBJ2-3, with no clear D. In germline, CDR1 is LGHNA, CDR2 YSLEER. The CDR3 has 17 amino acids. Trimming stripped 0 bases from V and 4 bases from J, with 17 bases between. The CDR3 nucleotides are TGCGCCAGCAGCCAAGAGTTGCCGCCTAATATGGCAGATACGCAGTATTTT. Translated, it gives CASSQELPPNMADTQYF.

The chain employs TRBV19 and TRBJ2-5; a weak D match, TRBD1 (7 bases). Trimming removed 6 bases at V and 4 bases at J, with 21 bases between. This CDR3 is 16 amino acids long. The V gene's germline CDR1 is LNHDA and CDR2 SQIVND (reference sequence). CDR3 in amino acids: CASSFRAGGLSETQYF. As DNA, the CDR3 is TGTGCCAGTAGCTTTAGGGCAGGGGGACTGTCAGAGACCCAGTACTTC.

V and J are TRBV2 and TRBJ1-3, with TRBD1 identical over 9 bases. Germline CDR1 is SNHLY and CDR2 is FYNNEI. The trim removed 4 bases at V and 1 base at J, leaving 8 bases unmatched. This CDR3 is 17 amino acids long. The CDR3 loop is CASSGSTGGRSGNTIYF. CDR3 DNA sequence: TGTGCCAGCAGTGGATCGACAGGGGGAAGGTCTGGAAACACCATATATTTT.

This sequence joins TRBV5-1 and TRBJ1-1; D gene unclear. The CDR3 has 15 amino acids. Germline V gene sequence: CDR1 SGHRS, CDR2 YFSETQ. V was pared by 4 bases and J by 2 bases, with 15 bases between. CDR3 sequence: CASSALGTANTEAFF. For the CDR3, the DNA is TGCGCCAGCAGCGCCTTGGGTACAGCAAACACTGAAGCTTTCTTT.

The CDR3 loop is CASSPGTSGTYEQYF. Written as DNA, the CDR3 is TGTGCCAGCAGCCCCGGGACTAGCGGGACATACGAGCAGTACTTC. The chain couples TRBV3-1 (or the pseudogene TRBV3-2) to TRBJ2-7, with TRBD2 matching 13 bases. The CDR3 spans 15 residues. V lost 4 bases, J lost 4 bases, and 4 bases stayed unmatched. CDR1 and CDR2 from the germline V gene are LGHDT and YNNKEL (reference sequence).

The chain joins TRBV11-3 to TRBJ1-1; perhaps TRBD1 as D (5 bases). This CDR3 spans 14 amino acids. V was pared by 6 bases and J by 1 base, with 12 bases between. The germline CDR1 and CDR2 sequences are SGHNT and YENEEA. This chain's CDR3 is CASSPRGGNTEAFF. The CDR3 bases are TGTGCCAGCAGTCCCCGGGGGGGGAACACTGAAGCTTTCTTT.

For the CDR3, the DNA is TGTGCCAGCAGTAAAGGGACAGGCGCCCATTTGATAGATGGCTACACCTTC. Its translation: CASSKGTGAHLIDGYTF. J is TRBJ1-2 and V is TRBV27, with 8 bases lining up with TRBD1. Germline V gene sequence: CDR1 MNHEY, CDR2 SMNVEV (reference sequence). Trimming at V came to 5 bases and at J to 6 bases, leaving 17 bases not matched to a gene. This CDR3 region has 17 residues.

The gene calls are TRBV10-3 and TRBJ1-4; maybe TRBD1 (5 bases). Germline V gene data show CDR1 as ENHRY and CDR2 as SYGVKD. CDR3 length: 14 residues. V lost 6 bases and J lost 7, with 15 bases in between. In DNA, the CDR3 is TGTGCCATCAGAGAGAGTAGGGGCGGTGAAAAACTGTTTTTT. The encoded protein is CAIRESRGGEKLFF.

This chain links TRBV19 with TRBJ2-1, with 8 bases identical to TRBD1. The J segment lost 8 bases and the V segment lost 5 bases, leaving 11 bases of the junction unmatched. From germline, CDR1 is LNHDA and CDR2 SQIVND (reference sequence). The CDR3 covers 15 residues. This CDR3 reads CASSPRQGTSYEQFF. The CDR3 region has the DNA TGTGCCAGTAGTCCAAGACAGGGGACAAGCTATGAGCAGTTCTTC.

The chain couples TRBV7-2 to TRBJ1-1, with 8 bases matching TRBD1. This CDR3 is 14 amino acids long. Germline V gene data show CDR1 as SGHTA and CDR2 as FQGNSA. The V and J ends lost 1 base and 10 bases, in that order; junction bases with no gene match: 8. In DNA, the CDR3 is TGTGCCAGCAGCTTAGATACCAGGGGGCGGGTAGCTTTCTTT. This sequence encodes CASSLDTRGRVAFF.

CDR3 sequence (DNA): TGTGCCAGCAGTTTCCCCTATACCCGGACTAGCGGGGGGGATTTCACAGATACGCAGTATTTT. Translation gives CASSFPYTRTSGGDFTDTQYF. The chain recombines TRBV2 with TRBJ2-3, with 15 bases fitting TRBD2. The V gene end was trimmed by 5 bases and the J gene end by 2 bases; junction bases not matched to a gene: 17. This CDR3 region has 21 residues. Germline V gene sequence: CDR1 SNHLY, CDR2 FYNNEI.

The gene calls are TRBV9 and TRBJ2-1; TRBD1 might be the D (6 bases). The CDR3 covers 19 residues. Germline lookup yields CDR1 SGDLS and CDR2 YYNGEE. The V gene lost 4 bases and the J gene lost 1 base, with 24 bases spanning the gap. The CDR3 DNA reads as TGTGCCAGCAGCAATCCTACCGGGACACTCGCCAGTTCCTACAATGAGCAGTTCTTC. Protein sequence: CASSNPTGTLASSYNEQFF.

This clone rates as large. The CDR3 nucleotides read TGTGCCAGCAGCGCCCCGGGACAGGGCGAGCAGTACTTC. Its protein product is CASSAPGQGEQYF. V is TRBV7-9 and J is TRBJ2-7; TRBD1 matches 9 bases. The V segment lost 5 bases and the J segment 6 bases; nucleotides outside the gene matches: 5. Germline V gives CDR1 SEHNR, CDR2 FQNEAQ (reference sequence). The CDR3 has 13 amino acids.

This clone has more than one count but fewer than ten. The chain combines TRBV6-1 with TRBJ2-7; 8 bases align to TRBD1. V trimming: 11 bases; J trimming: 0 bases; junction bases outside the gene matches: 24. The CDR3 length is 19 residues. CDR1 is MNHNS and CDR2 is SASEGT in the germline V gene. This CDR3 is CAGREGTGIRHKTSYEQYF. DNA of the CDR3: TGTGCCGGGAGAGAAGGGACAGGAATTCGACATAAAACCTCCTACGAGCAGTACTTC.

The V call is TRBV18, the J call TRBJ1-3, with D possibly being TRBD1 (5 bases). The V end was cut by 8 bases, the J end by 2 bases, with 22 bases between. This CDR3 is 17 amino acids long. Per germline, CDR1 KGHSH and CDR2 LQKENI. In DNA form, the CDR3 reads TGTGCCAGCGGGGAAAAGGGGTTCAGCTCGGCTGGAAACACCATATATTTT. Its translation: CASGEKGFSSAGNTIYF. Together with reference TRBV18 and TRBJ1-3, the CDR3 gives the full variable domain: NAGVMQNPRHLVRRRGQEARLRCSPMKGHSHVYWYRQLPEEGLKFMVYLQKENIIDESGMPKERFSAEFPKEGPSILRIQQVVRGDSAAYFCASGEKGFSSAGNTIYFGEGSWLTVV.

A single count supports this clone. The chain combines TRBV14 with TRBJ2-2; 8 bases fit TRBD1. From germline, CDR1 is SGHDN and CDR2 FVKESK. This CDR3 comprises 17 residues. After removal of 4 bases from V and 5 bases from J, the junction contained 12 bases not matched to a gene. The CDR3 DNA sequence: TGTGCCAGCAGCCTCAGGACAGGGTCCTTAGGGACCGGGGAGCTGTTTTTT. It translates to CASSLRTGSLGTGELFF.

This clone has a handful of counts. V gene TRBV5-1 combines with J gene TRBJ1-2, with D perhaps matching TRBD1 (5 bases). Trimming removed 3 bases from V and 4 bases from J, with 13 bases in between. Germline CDR1 and CDR2: SGHRS and YFSETQ. This CDR3 is built from 14 residues. DNA of the CDR3: TGCGCCAGCAGCTCCGGGACGGGGGGCTATGGCTACACCTTC. It translates to CASSSGTGGYGYTF.

This chain links TRBV6-5 with TRBJ1-4; TRBD1 is a possible D gene (5 bases). Looked up from germline, CDR1 is MNHEY and CDR2 is SVGAGI. Trimming pared 2 bases from V and 7 bases from J, leaving 14 bases between. This CDR3 is built from 15 residues. The CDR3 sequence: CASSYRAGGSEKLFF. The CDR3 DNA is TGTGCCAGCAGTTACAGGGCGGGGGGAAGTGAAAAACTGTTTTTT.

The chain joins TRBV27 to TRBJ1-2; TRBD1 agrees at 9 bases. The germline CDR1 and CDR2 sequences are MNHEY and SMNVEV (reference sequence). With 1 base clipped from V and 8 bases from J, the junction kept 11 bases outside the gene matches. The CDR3 is made up of 16 amino acids. The chain's CDR3 is CASSLYRTGDTSGYTF. The CDR3 DNA is TGTGCCAGCAGTTTATACCGGACAGGGGACACTAGCGGCTACACCTTC.

V and J are TRBV5-8 and TRBJ2-3; a possible D gene is TRBD1 (5 bases). The V gene lost 0 bases and the J gene lost 2 bases, with 7 bases spanning the gap. Germline V gene sequence: CDR1 SGHTS, CDR2 YDEGEE. This CDR3 is built from 14 residues. The CDR3 loop is CASSLGQHTDTQYF. CDR3 DNA sequence: TGTGCCAGCAGCTTGGGACAGCACACAGATACGCAGTATTTT.

V and J are TRBV7-2 and TRBJ2-2; maybe TRBD1 (5 bases). Trimming took 5 bases from V and 7 from J, leaving 17 bases between them. The CDR3 is 15 amino acids. From germline, CDR1 is SGHTA and CDR2 FQGNSA. The CDR3 DNA reads as TGTGCCAGCAGCCTAATCCAGGGTACGAACGGGGAGCTGTTTTTT. The encoded protein is CASSLIQGTNGELFF.

The CDR3, as DNA: TGTGCCAGCAGCTTGAGCGCTCAGAACATTCAGTACTTC. It yields the protein CASSLSAQNIQYF. The chain recombines TRBV7-3 with TRBJ2-4; D unresolved. Between the trimmed V and J ends, which lost 3 bases and 7 bases, there was a span of 10 bases. Germline V gene lookup returns CDR1 SGHTA and CDR2 FQGTGA. The CDR3 consists of 13 residues.

V gene TRBV5-4 combines with J gene TRBJ2-7, with a weak D call TRBD1 (6 bases). V was clipped by 4 bases and J by 0 bases, with 14 bases between them. Germline CDR1 is SGHNT and CDR2 is YYREEE (reference sequence). The CDR3 has 15 residues. The CDR3 DNA follows: TGTGCCAGCAGCCCGGGACACCAGAGCTCCTACGAGCAGTACTTC. Its translation: CASSPGHQSSYEQYF.